This T cell receptor (beta chain) was recovered during a study of CXCR3-negative and CXCR3-positive naive CD8 T cells. Points on this clonotype: No antigen is known for it.

Through 5' RACE with UMI labels, the TRB cDNA libraries were prepared. From the 5' RACE reads, TCRdb lists one entry per CDR3 protein and no DNA. The table lists about 56,000 distinct CDR3 sequences. Overall study findings and caveats: For memory CD8+ cells diversity was much lower, but both naive subsets had comparably high diversity.

Germline V gives CDR1 LGHNA, CDR2 YSLEER. The CDR3 loop spans 15 amino acids. The sample comprised memory CD8+ T cells from blood. This TCR came from a human donor in good health. Some clones in this sample may be carry-over from other donors' samples. V is TRBV4-3 and J is TRBJ1-5; TCRdb proposes TRBD1, but this gene call is untestable without DNA. CDR3 sequence reads: CASSQDRANNQPQHF.